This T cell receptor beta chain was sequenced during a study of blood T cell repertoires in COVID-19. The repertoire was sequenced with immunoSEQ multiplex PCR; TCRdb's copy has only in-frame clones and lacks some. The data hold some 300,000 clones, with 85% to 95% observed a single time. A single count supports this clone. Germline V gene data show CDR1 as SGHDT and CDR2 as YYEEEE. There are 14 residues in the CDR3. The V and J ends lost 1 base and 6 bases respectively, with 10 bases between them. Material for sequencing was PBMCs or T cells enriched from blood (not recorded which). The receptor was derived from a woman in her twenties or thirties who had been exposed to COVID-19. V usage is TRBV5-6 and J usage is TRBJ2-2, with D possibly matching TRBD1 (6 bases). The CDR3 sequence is CASSLRGYAGELFF. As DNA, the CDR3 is TGTGCCAGCAGCTTGAGGGGGTACGCCGGGGAGCTGTTTTTT.